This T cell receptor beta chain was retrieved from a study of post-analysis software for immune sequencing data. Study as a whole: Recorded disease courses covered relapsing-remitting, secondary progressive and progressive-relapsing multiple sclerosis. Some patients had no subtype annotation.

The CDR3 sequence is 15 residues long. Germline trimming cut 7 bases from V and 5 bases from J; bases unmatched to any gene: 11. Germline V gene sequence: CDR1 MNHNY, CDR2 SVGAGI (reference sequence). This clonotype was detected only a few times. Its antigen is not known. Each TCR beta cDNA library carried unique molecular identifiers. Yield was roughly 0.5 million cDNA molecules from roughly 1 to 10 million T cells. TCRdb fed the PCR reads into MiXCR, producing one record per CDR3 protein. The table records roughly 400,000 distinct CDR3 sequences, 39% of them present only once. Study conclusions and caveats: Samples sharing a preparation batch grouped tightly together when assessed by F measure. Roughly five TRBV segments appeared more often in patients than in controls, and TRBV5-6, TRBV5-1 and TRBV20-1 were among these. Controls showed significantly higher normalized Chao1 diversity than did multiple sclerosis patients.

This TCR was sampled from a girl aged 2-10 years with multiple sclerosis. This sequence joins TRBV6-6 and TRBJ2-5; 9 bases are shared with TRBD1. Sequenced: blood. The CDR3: CASNQDRGSWETQYF. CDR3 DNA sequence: TGTGCCAGCAATCAGGACAGGGGATCGTGGGAGACCCAGTACTTC.